A few counts support the clone carrying this T cell receptor (beta chain). Trimming removed 5 bases at V and 4 bases at J, with 12 bases between. This CDR3 is 14 amino acids long. CDR1 and CDR2 (germline): LNHNV, YYDKDF (reference sequence). TCRB transcripts that were expressed got sequenced, as all of the isolated RNA had been reverse transcribed. TCRdb keeps only in-frame clones here, not all; method: immunoSEQ multiplex PCR. The sample includes under 500,000 clones, approximately 30% of them seen just once. This entry comes from a study of beta chain features in type 1 diabetes. The TCR sequence derives from a man aged 18 to 29 in good health. Input material: naive CD4+ T cells from blood. This sequence joins TRBV15 and TRBJ2-1; D is possibly TRBD2 (5 bases). The CDR3 reads CATSASSIYNEQFF. CDR3 DNA sequence: TGTGCCACCAGCGCTAGCAGTATTTACAATGAGCAGTTCTTC.